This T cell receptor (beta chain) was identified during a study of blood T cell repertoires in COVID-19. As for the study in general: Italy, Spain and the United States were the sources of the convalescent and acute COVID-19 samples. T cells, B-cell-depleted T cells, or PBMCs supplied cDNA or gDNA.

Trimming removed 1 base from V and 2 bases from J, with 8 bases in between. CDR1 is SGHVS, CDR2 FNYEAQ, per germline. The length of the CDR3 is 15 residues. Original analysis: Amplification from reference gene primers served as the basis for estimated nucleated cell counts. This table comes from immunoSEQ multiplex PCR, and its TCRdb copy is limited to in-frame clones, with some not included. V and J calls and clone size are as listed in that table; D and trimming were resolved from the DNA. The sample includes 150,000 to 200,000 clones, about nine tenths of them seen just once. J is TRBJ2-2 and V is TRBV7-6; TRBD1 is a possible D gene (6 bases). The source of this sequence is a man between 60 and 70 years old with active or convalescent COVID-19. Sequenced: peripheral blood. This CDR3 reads CASSLGRGNTGELFF. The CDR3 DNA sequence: TGTGCCAGCAGCTTAGGCAGGGGAAACACCGGGGAGCTGTTTTTT.